A selection of T cell receptor beta chains follows, all from one sample in a study of OX40 agonist ivuxolimab in advanced cancers. TCRdb keeps only in-frame clones here, not all; method: immunoSEQ multiplex PCR. The sample holds about 67,000 clones, approximately 87% seen once. The sample was CD4+ or CD8+ T cells sorted from blood, taken in a trial of the OX40 agonist ivuxolimab. These receptors originate from an adult with an advanced solid tumor such as melanoma, head and neck, liver or kidney cancer. Both conserved end residues are part of each CDR3. The D gene is left open where the match is weak. Only part of the rows carry a size: once, few, many, or a class if the clone is expanded.

V: TRBV5-1
J: TRBJ2-2
size: .
D: .
CDR3: CASSTTGSAGELFF
DNA: TGCGCCAGCAGCACCACAGGGTCTGCCGGGGAGCTGTTTTTT

V: TRBV2
J: TRBJ2-1
size: .
D: .
CDR3: CASREGVWIVNEQFF
DNA: TGTGCCAGCCGAGAAGGGGTATGGATCGTGAATGAGCAGTTCTTC

V: TRBV5-1
J: TRBJ1-2
size: .
D: .
CDR3: CASSLRGTDYGYTF
DNA: TGCGCCAGCAGCTTGAGGGGAACAGACTATGGCTACACCTTC

V: TRBV6-1
J: TRBJ2-3
size: .
D: .
CDR3: CASSVADTQYF
DNA: TGTGCCAGCAGTGTTGCAGATACGCAGTATTTT

V: TRBV7-2
J: TRBJ1-2
size: .
D: .
CDR3: CASSYYARLEGYTF
DNA: TGTGCCAGCAGCTACTACGCAAGGTTGGAAGGCTACACCTTC

V: TRBV2
J: TRBJ1-2
size: .
D: .
CDR3: CASSDEGNYGYTF
DNA: TGTGCCAGCAGTGACGAAGGGAACTATGGCTACACCTTC

V: TRBV2
J: TRBJ1-1
size: .
D: .
CDR3: CASTKEAATEAFF
DNA: TGTGCCAGTACGAAGGAGGCGGCCACTGAAGCTTTCTTT

V: TRBV11-2
J: TRBJ2-1
size: .
D: .
CDR3: CASSLASSYNEQFF
DNA: TGTGCCAGCAGCTTAGCTAGCTCCTACAATGAGCAGTTCTTC

V: TRBV12-5
J: TRBJ2-3
size: .
D: TRBD1
CDR3: CASGPGQGARDTQYF
DNA: TGTGCTAGTGGTCCGGGACAGGGGGCTAGAGATACGCAGTATTTT

V: TRBV7-9
J: TRBJ1-1
size: once
D: TRBD1
CDR3: CASSLVFDREHTEAFF
DNA: TGTGCCAGCAGCTTAGTATTCGACAGGGAACACACTGAAGCTTTCTTT

V: TRBV7-9
J: TRBJ2-5
size: .
D: .
CDR3: CASSLVQETQYF
DNA: TGTGCCAGCAGCTTAGTGCAAGAGACCCAGTACTTC

V: TRBV6-5
J: TRBJ2-5
size: .
D: .
CDR3: CASSYSGLGPAGTQYF
DNA: TGTGCCAGCAGTTACTCGGGTCTTGGGCCCGCAGGGACCCAGTACTTC

V: TRBV7-2
J: TRBJ2-2
size: once
D: TRBD2
CDR3: CASSLGLAGITGELFF
DNA: TGTGCCAGCAGCCTAGGACTAGCGGGGATCACCGGGGAGCTGTTTTTT

V: TRBV6-4
J: TRBJ1-1
size: .
D: TRBD1
CDR3: CASRDSGTANTEAFF
DNA: TGTGCCAGCAGGGACTCAGGGACAGCGAACACTGAAGCTTTCTTT

V: TRBV29-1
J: TRBJ2-5
size: .
D: .
CDR3: CSVEGREETQYF
DNA: TGCAGCGTTGAGGGCAGGGAAGAGACCCAGTACTTC

V: TRBV7-2
J: TRBJ2-7
size: .
D: TRBD1
CDR3: CASSFDRGSYEQYF
DNA: TGTGCCAGCAGCTTCGACAGGGGTAGCTACGAGCAGTACTTC

V: TRBV7-2
J: TRBJ2-1
size: .
D: .
CDR3: CASSSRQITLASNEQFF
DNA: TGTGCCAGCAGCTCGCGACAAATTACCCTAGCTTCCAATGAGCAGTTCTTC

V: TRBV9
J: TRBJ2-1
size: few
D: .
CDR3: CASSVGGRIIGEQFF
DNA: TGTGCCAGCAGCGTAGGCGGACGAATAATAGGTGAGCAGTTCTTC

V: TRBV18
J: TRBJ2-7
size: .
D: TRBD2
CDR3: CASSPPTSGGSYEQYF
DNA: TGTGCCAGCTCACCACCTACTAGCGGGGGCTCCTACGAGCAGTACTTC

V: TRBV6-5
J: TRBJ1-2
size: .
D: .
CDR3: CASSRSGGAGGYTF
DNA: TGTGCCAGCAGTCGGAGTGGGGGGGCAGGAGGCTACACCTTC

V: TRBV5-1
J: TRBJ2-1
size: .
D: .
CDR3: CASSLSGYNEQFF
DNA: TGCGCCAGCAGCTTGTCGGGGTACAATGAGCAGTTCTTC

V: TRBV28
J: TRBJ1-5
size: .
D: .
CDR3: CASSLSDRQSSSQHF
DNA: TGTGCCAGCAGTTTATCGGACCGTCAAAGTTCGTCCCAGCATTTT

V: TRBV6-5
J: TRBJ2-2
size: .
D: TRBD1
CDR3: CASHRGRDTGELFF
DNA: TGTGCCAGCCACAGGGGGCGCGACACCGGGGAGCTGTTTTTT

V: TRBV29-1
J: TRBJ2-3
size: once
D: .
CDR3: CSVEGAGALGTDTQYF
DNA: TGCAGCGTTGAGGGGGCGGGGGCGCTGGGCACAGATACGCAGTATTTT

V: TRBV2
J: TRBJ2-5
size: .
D: .
CDR3: CGTRGEETQYF
DNA: TGTGGCACCCGGGGAGAAGAGACCCAGTACTTC

V: TRBV19
J: TRBJ2-6
size: .
D: .
CDR3: CASSPVGSGANVLTF
DNA: TGTGCCAGTAGCCCGGTTGGCTCTGGGGCCAACGTCCTGACTTTC

V: TRBV4-1
J: TRBJ2-2
size: .
D: TRBD1
CDR3: CASSQGDRVLFF
DNA: TGCGCCAGCAGCCAAGGTGACAGGGTACTGTTTTTT

V: TRBV7-9
J: TRBJ2-1
size: .
D: .
CDR3: CASGTWGTYNEQFF
DNA: TGTGCCAGCGGTACGTGGGGAACCTACAATGAGCAGTTCTTC

V: TRBV7-2
J: TRBJ2-3
size: .
D: .
CDR3: CASSPGLTVDTQYF
DNA: TGTGCCAGCAGCCCCGGACTAACGGTGGATACGCAGTATTTT

V: TRBV27
J: TRBJ2-7
size: .
D: .
CDR3: CASSSQGLDEQYF
DNA: TGTGCCAGCAGTTCACAGGGTCTGGACGAGCAGTACTTC

V: TRBV11-2
J: TRBJ1-2
size: once
D: .
CDR3: CASSLARSNYGYTF
DNA: TGTGCCAGCAGCTTAGCGAGGAGTAACTATGGCTACACCTTC

V: TRBV7-2
J: TRBJ2-3
size: .
D: .
CDR3: CASSLRGSTDTQYF
DNA: TGTGCCAGCAGCTTGCGGGGAAGCACAGATACGCAGTATTTT

V: TRBV7-9
J: TRBJ2-5
size: .
D: TRBD2
CDR3: CASSFQGGQETQYF
DNA: TGTGCCAGCAGCTTTCAGGGAGGGCAAGAGACCCAGTACTTC

V: TRBV29-1
J: TRBJ1-1
size: once
D: TRBD1
CDR3: CSGWDRLSEAFF
DNA: TGCAGCGGCTGGGACAGACTTTCTGAAGCTTTCTTT

V: TRBV27
J: TRBJ2-3
size: .
D: .
CDR3: CASSSLWGTDTQYF
DNA: TGTGCCAGCAGTTCCCTCTGGGGCACAGATACGCAGTATTTT

V: TRBV2
J: TRBJ1-2
size: .
D: .
CDR3: CASSQRGVGYGYTF
DNA: TGTGCCAGCAGTCAAAGGGGAGTTGGCTATGGCTACACCTTC

V: TRBV19
J: TRBJ2-7
size: .
D: TRBD2
CDR3: CASSPQRGGPYEQYF
DNA: TGTGCCAGTAGTCCCCAGCGGGGTGGCCCCTACGAGCAGTACTTC

V: TRBV5-1
J: TRBJ2-3
size: .
D: .
CDR3: CASSLAFTDTQYF
DNA: TGCGCCAGCAGCTTGGCCTTCACAGATACGCAGTATTTT

V: TRBV6-5
J: TRBJ1-1
size: .
D: .
CDR3: CASSYSWFPLNTEAFF
DNA: TGTGCCAGCAGTTACTCTTGGTTCCCCTTGAACACTGAAGCTTTCTTT

V: TRBV11-2
J: TRBJ1-2
size: few
D: TRBD1
CDR3: CASSFGTGEYGYTF
DNA: TGTGCCAGCAGTTTCGGGACAGGGGAATACGGCTACACCTTC

V: TRBV25-1
J: TRBJ2-3
size: .
D: TRBD1
CDR3: CASSEIGGQGTDTQYF
DNA: TGTGCCAGCAGTGAAATTGGGGGACAGGGTACAGATACGCAGTATTTT

V: TRBV27
J: TRBJ1-6
size: .
D: .
CDR3: CASSRNRVAWNSPLHF
DNA: TGTGCCAGCAGCCGGAACAGGGTAGCGTGGAATTCACCCCTCCACTTT

V: TRBV6-1
J: TRBJ1-5
size: .
D: TRBD1
CDR3: CASSETGNQPQHF
DNA: TGTGCCAGCAGTGAGACAGGGAATCAGCCCCAGCATTTT

V: TRBV7-9
J: TRBJ2-7
size: once
D: .
CDR3: CASSGAAAVEEQYF
DNA: TGTGCCAGCAGCGGAGCGGCGGCGGTGGAGGAGCAGTACTTC

V: TRBV7-2
J: TRBJ2-1
size: .
D: .
CDR3: CASSLPSSNEQFF
DNA: TGTGCCAGCAGCTTACCATCTAGCAATGAGCAGTTCTTC

V: TRBV18
J: TRBJ1-1
size: few
D: .
CDR3: CASSPTEGGGTEAFF
DNA: TGTGCCAGCTCACCAACCGAGGGAGGGGGCACTGAAGCTTTCTTT

V: TRBV7-6
J: TRBJ1-1
size: few
D: .
CDR3: CASSLVGSTEAFF
DNA: TGTGCCAGCAGCTTAGTGGGGAGTACTGAAGCTTTCTTT

V: TRBV6-5
J: TRBJ2-3
size: .
D: .
CDR3: CASTTSDTQYF
DNA: TGTGCCAGCACCACCTCTGATACGCAGTATTTT

V: TRBV11-3
J: TRBJ2-5
size: .
D: TRBD1
CDR3: CASSLQGAETQYF
DNA: TGTGCCAGCAGCTTACAGGGGGCTGAGACCCAGTACTTC

V: TRBV7-2
J: TRBJ2-7
size: .
D: .
CDR3: CASSWLPRDGYEQYF
DNA: TGTGCCAGCAGCTGGCTACCCCGGGACGGCTACGAGCAGTACTTC